Listed below are T cell receptor beta chains from one sample, sequenced in a study of regulatory T cells. The protocol was immunoSEQ multiplex PCR, while the TCRdb copy is restricted to in-frame clones and leaves out a portion. The table includes over 30,000 clones, roughly 92% detected once. Material: conventional CD4+ T cells sorted from blood. These receptors were taken from a child aged 2 to 15 with CD3G deficiency. CDR3s leave out the opening cysteine and the closing phenylalanine or tryptophan. Rows may omit the clone size; those that give it use once, few, many or a size class.

clone size: NA
J gene: TRBJ2-1
V gene: TRBV10-2
CDR3 protein: ASSHSRTSGAYNEQF

clone size: NA
J gene: TRBJ1-1
V gene: TRBV11-2
CDR3 protein: ASSLGWNTEAF

clone size: NA
J gene: TRBJ1-4
V gene: TRBV6-6
CDR3 protein: ASRKGAPNEKLF

clone size: NA
J gene: TRBJ2-2
V gene: TRBV28
CDR3 protein: ASSLNTGELF

clone size: NA
J gene: TRBJ2-7
V gene: TRBV6-1
CDR3 protein: ASSRVWTASYEQY

clone size: NA
J gene: TRBJ1-1
V gene: TRBV10-3
CDR3 protein: ATSPGQLLMNTEAF

clone size: NA
J gene: TRBJ2-1
V gene: TRBV9
CDR3 protein: ASSVPGSASGRLVSYYNEQF

clone size: NA
J gene: TRBJ2-2
V gene: TRBV6-1
CDR3 protein: ASRVGPETGELF

clone size: NA
J gene: TRBJ2-7
V gene: TRBV28
CDR3 protein: ASSRYPGTYEQY

clone size: once
J gene: TRBJ2-7
V gene: TRBV28
CDR3 protein: ASRSGTSYEQY

clone size: NA
J gene: TRBJ2-7
V gene: TRBV28
CDR3 protein: ASNAGTTAHEQY

clone size: NA
J gene: TRBJ1-1
V gene: TRBV6-1
CDR3 protein: ASSEGYGTEAF

clone size: NA
J gene: TRBJ2-3
V gene: TRBV18
CDR3 protein: ASSPVFTDTQY

clone size: NA
J gene: TRBJ1-5
V gene: TRBV6-1
CDR3 protein: ASSLKGNSQPQH

clone size: NA
J gene: TRBJ2-1
V gene: TRBV18
CDR3 protein: ASSTGTRGLNEQF

clone size: NA
J gene: TRBJ2-7
V gene: TRBV5-1
CDR3 protein: ASSLDNSYEQY

clone size: NA
J gene: TRBJ2-3
V gene: TRBV25-1
CDR3 protein: ATASRAEGSTDTQY

clone size: NA
J gene: TRBJ1-5
V gene: TRBV6-1
CDR3 protein: ASSGGQGYQPQH

clone size: NA
J gene: TRBJ1-5
V gene: TRBV28
CDR3 protein: ASTGGGRAFSQPQH

clone size: NA
J gene: TRBJ1-2
V gene: TRBV19
CDR3 protein: ASSRTGRDGYT

clone size: NA
J gene: TRBJ2-7
V gene: TRBV5-1
CDR3 protein: ASSLASSYEQY

clone size: NA
J gene: TRBJ2-3
V gene: TRBV11-3
CDR3 protein: ASSLSGRTQPQY

clone size: NA
J gene: TRBJ2-1
V gene: TRBV28
CDR3 protein: ASSFKPRLGVQF

clone size: NA
J gene: TRBJ2-3
V gene: TRBV5-1
CDR3 protein: ASSLGGQAADTQY

clone size: NA
J gene: TRBJ2-3
V gene: TRBV11-1
CDR3 protein: ASSLADQRDYGDTQY

clone size: NA
J gene: TRBJ2-7
V gene: TRBV21-1
CDR3 protein: ASSPRGSSAYEQY

clone size: once
J gene: TRBJ2-7
V gene: TRBV28
CDR3 protein: ASSLGRSYEQY

clone size: NA
J gene: TRBJ2-1
V gene: TRBV19
CDR3 protein: ASSITGNSEQF

clone size: NA
J gene: TRBJ2-6
V gene: TRBV28
CDR3 protein: ASSLLRGTGANVLT

clone size: NA
J gene: TRBJ1-2
V gene: TRBV28
CDR3 protein: ASSPTIDRGYGYT

clone size: NA
J gene: TRBJ2-1
V gene: TRBV11-3
CDR3 protein: ASSFIFGGNLV

clone size: NA
J gene: TRBJ2-6
V gene: TRBV18
CDR3 protein: ASSLVTSPSGANVLT

clone size: NA
J gene: TRBJ2-3
V gene: TRBV5-1
CDR3 protein: ASKKGEEGVDTQY

clone size: NA
J gene: TRBJ1-2
V gene: TRBV6-1
CDR3 protein: ASSEGARGVYGYT

clone size: NA
J gene: TRBJ2-7
V gene: TRBV9
CDR3 protein: ASSVGAGGRYEQY

clone size: NA
J gene: TRBJ2-7
V gene: TRBV7-8
CDR3 protein: ASSFGLGGDEQY

clone size: NA
J gene: TRBJ1-2
V gene: TRBV28
CDR3 protein: ASSHLDRGYGYT

clone size: NA
J gene: TRBJ2-3
V gene: TRBV6-5
CDR3 protein: ASSLDPRRREDTQY

clone size: NA
J gene: TRBJ1-1
V gene: TRBV6-6
CDR3 protein: ASSANSQAF

clone size: NA
J gene: TRBJ2-7
V gene: TRBV10-3
CDR3 protein: AISGTGSSYEQY

clone size: NA
J gene: TRBJ2-7
V gene: TRBV28
CDR3 protein: ASRRAGSYEQY

clone size: NA
J gene: TRBJ2-7
V gene: TRBV28
CDR3 protein: ASSLSGRASYEQY

clone size: NA
J gene: TRBJ2-1
V gene: TRBV28
CDR3 protein: ASSSPHTHNEQF

clone size: NA
J gene: TRBJ2-7
V gene: TRBV5-1
CDR3 protein: ASSFTGAYEQY

clone size: once
J gene: TRBJ1-3
V gene: TRBV28
CDR3 protein: ASSSQGNTIY

clone size: NA
J gene: TRBJ2-7
V gene: TRBV6-1
CDR3 protein: ASRLASSYEQY

clone size: NA
J gene: TRBJ1-5
V gene: TRBV10-3
CDR3 protein: AAARDLNQPQH

clone size: once
J gene: TRBJ2-1
V gene: TRBV28
CDR3 protein: ASQTSGRESYNEQF

clone size: NA
J gene: TRBJ2-7
V gene: TRBV28
CDR3 protein: ASSSGTSGRAKEQY

clone size: NA
J gene: TRBJ2-7
V gene: TRBV10-1
CDR3 protein: ASRTSGVSTYEQY

clone size: NA
J gene: TRBJ2-7
V gene: TRBV21-1
CDR3 protein: ASSKGTSGSSYEQY

clone size: NA
J gene: TRBJ2-7
V gene: TRBV11-2
CDR3 protein: ASSPGTLYYEQY

clone size: NA
J gene: TRBJ2-3
V gene: TRBV11-2
CDR3 protein: ASSLDQGDTQY

clone size: NA
J gene: TRBJ2-2
V gene: TRBV19
CDR3 protein: ASSIVSVRGTGELF

clone size: NA
J gene: TRBJ2-7
V gene: TRBV30
CDR3 protein: AWSPGKAYEQY

clone size: NA
J gene: TRBJ2-7
V gene: TRBV13
CDR3 protein: ASSFRQAAEQY